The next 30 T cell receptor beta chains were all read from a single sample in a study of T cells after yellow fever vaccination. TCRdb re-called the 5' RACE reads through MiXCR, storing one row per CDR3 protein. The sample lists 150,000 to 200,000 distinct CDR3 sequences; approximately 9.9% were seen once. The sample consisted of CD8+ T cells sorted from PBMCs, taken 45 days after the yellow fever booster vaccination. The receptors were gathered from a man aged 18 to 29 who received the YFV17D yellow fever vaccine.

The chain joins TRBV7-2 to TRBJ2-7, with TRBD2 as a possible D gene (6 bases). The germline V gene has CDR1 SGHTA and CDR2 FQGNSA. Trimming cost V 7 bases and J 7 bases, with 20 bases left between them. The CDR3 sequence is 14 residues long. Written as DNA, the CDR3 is TGTGCCAGCACCCCTCTCCGGGGGACGGGTGAGCAGTACTTC. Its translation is CASTPLRGTGEQYF.

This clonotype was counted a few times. The CDR3 DNA reads as TGTGCCAGCAGCTTAGCGGGTCGCTACGAGCAGTACTTC. This encodes CASSLAGRYEQYF. The rearrangement uses TRBV11-2 and TRBJ2-7; no clear D gene. CDR1 SGHAT and CDR2 FQNNGV come from the germline V gene. The CDR3 has 13 residues. V was clipped by 1 base and J by 3 bases, with 7 bases between them. The full variable domain, with the rest looked up from reference TRBV11-2 and TRBJ2-7, is EAGVAQSPRYKIIEKRQSVAFWCNPISGHATLYWYQQILGQGPKLLIQFQNNGVVDDSQLPKDRFSAERLKGVDSTLKIQPAKLEDSAVYLCASSLAGRYEQYFGPGTRLTVT.

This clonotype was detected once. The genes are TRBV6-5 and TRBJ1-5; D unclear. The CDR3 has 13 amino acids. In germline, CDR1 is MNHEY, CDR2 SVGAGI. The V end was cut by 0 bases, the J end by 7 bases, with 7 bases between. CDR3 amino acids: CASSYSKEQPQHF. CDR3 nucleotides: TGTGCCAGCAGTTACTCGAAGGAACAGCCCCAGCATTTT.

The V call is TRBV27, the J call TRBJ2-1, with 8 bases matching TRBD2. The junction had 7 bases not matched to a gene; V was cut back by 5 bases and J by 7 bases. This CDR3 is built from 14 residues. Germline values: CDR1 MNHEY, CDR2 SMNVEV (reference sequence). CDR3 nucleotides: TGTGCCAGCAGTCCCGGGGGGGCTGGGAATGAGCAGTTCTTC. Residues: CASSPGGAGNEQFF.

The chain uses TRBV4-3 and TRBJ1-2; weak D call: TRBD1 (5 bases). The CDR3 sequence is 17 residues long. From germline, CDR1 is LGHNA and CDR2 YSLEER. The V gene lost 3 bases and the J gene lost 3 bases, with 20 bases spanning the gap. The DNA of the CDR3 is TGCGCCAGCAGCCAGAAGATCCAGGGAGTACGGCACTATGGCTACACCTTC. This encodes CASSQKIQGVRHYGYTF.

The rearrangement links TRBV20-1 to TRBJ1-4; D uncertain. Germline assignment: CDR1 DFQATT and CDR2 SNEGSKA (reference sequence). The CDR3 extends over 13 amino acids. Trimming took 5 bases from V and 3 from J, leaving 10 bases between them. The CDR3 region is CSASDRANEKLFF. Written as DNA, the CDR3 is TGCAGTGCTTCTGATCGGGCTAATGAAAAACTGTTTTTT.

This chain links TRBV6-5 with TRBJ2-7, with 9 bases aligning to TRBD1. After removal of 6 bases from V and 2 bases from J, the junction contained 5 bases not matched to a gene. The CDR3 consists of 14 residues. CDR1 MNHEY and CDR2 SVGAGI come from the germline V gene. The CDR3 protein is CASRPGQGPYEQYV. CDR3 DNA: TGTGCCAGCAGGCCGGGACAGGGCCCCTACGAGCAGTACGTC.

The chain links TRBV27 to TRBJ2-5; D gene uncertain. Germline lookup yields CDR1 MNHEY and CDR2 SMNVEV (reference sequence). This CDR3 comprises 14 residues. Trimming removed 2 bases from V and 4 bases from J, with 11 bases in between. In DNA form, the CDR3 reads TGTGCCAGCAGTTTACTCCCCGGTGCAGAGACCCAGTACTTC. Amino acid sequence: CASSLLPGAETQYF.

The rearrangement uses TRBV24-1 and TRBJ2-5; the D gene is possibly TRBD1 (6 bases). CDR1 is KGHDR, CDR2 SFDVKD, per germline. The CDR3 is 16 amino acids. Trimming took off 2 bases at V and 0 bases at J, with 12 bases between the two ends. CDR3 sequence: CATSDYPGQYQETQYF. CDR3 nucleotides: TGTGCCACCAGTGATTACCCCGGACAGTACCAAGAGACCCAGTACTTC.

This CDR3 reads CASSQREGLNTEAFF. The CDR3 DNA sequence: TGCGCCAGCAGCCAGAGGGAGGGACTGAACACTGAAGCTTTCTTT. The chain links TRBV4-3 to TRBJ1-1; perhaps TRBD1 as D (5 bases). The CDR3 spans 15 residues. The ends were cut back, 3 bases at V and 0 bases at J, with 11 bases in the middle. Germline V gene data show CDR1 as LGHNA and CDR2 as YSLEER.

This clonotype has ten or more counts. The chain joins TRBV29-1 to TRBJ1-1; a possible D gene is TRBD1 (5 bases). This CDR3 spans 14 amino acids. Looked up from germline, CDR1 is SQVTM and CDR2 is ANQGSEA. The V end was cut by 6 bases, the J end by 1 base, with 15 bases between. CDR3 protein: CSVPDVGENTEAFF. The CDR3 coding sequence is TGCAGCGTCCCGGACGTAGGGGAGAACACTGAAGCTTTCTTT.

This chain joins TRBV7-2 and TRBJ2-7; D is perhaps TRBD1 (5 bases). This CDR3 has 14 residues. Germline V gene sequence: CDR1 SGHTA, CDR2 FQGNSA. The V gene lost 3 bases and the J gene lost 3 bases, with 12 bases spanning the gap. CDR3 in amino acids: CASSFDSAHYEQYF. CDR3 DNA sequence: TGTGCCAGCAGCTTCGACAGTGCACACTACGAGCAGTACTTC.

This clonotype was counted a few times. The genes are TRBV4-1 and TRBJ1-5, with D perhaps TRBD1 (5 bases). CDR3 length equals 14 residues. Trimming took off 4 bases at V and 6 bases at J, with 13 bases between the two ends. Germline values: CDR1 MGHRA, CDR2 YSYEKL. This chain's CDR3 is CASSPPLGGQPQHF. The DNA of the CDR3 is TGCGCCAGCAGCCCCCCCCTCGGGGGTCAGCCCCAGCATTTT.

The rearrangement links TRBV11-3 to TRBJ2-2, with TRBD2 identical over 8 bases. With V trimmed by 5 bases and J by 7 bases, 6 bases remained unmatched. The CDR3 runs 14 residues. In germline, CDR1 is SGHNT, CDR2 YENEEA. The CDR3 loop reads CASSHGGAIGELFF. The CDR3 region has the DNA TGTGCCAGCAGCCACGGGGGGGCCATCGGGGAGCTGTTTTTT. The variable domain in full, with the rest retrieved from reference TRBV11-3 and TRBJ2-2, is EAGVVQSPRYKIIEKKQPVAFWCNPISGHNTLYWYLQNLGQGPELLIRYENEEAVDDSQLPKDRFSAERLKGVDSTLKIQPAELGDSAVYLCASSHGGAIGELFFGEGSRLTVL.

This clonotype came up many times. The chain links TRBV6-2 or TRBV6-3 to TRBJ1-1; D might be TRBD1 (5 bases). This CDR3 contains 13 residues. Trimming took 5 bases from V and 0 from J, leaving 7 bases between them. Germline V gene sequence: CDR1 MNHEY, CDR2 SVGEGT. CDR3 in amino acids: CASSGAMNTEAFF. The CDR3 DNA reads TGTGCCAGCAGTGGGGCGATGAACACTGAAGCTTTCTTT.

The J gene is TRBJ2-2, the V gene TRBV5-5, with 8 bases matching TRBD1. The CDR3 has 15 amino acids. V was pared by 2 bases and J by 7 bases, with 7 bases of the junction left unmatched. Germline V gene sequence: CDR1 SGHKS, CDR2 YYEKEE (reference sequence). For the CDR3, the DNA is TGTGCCAGCAGCTTTATACAGGGGGTGGTCGGGGAGCTGTTTTTT. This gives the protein CASSFIQGVVGELFF.

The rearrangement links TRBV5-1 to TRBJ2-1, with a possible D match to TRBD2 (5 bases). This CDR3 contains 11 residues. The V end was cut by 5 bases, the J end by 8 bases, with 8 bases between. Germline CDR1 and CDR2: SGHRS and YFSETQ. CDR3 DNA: TGCGCCAGCAGGCGGCGGGATGAGCAGTTCTTC. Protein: CASRRRDEQFF.

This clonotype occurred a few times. CDR3 sequence: CASSLERGLNTEAFF. CDR3 in DNA: TGTGCCAGCAGCTTAGAACGGGGATTGAACACTGAAGCTTTCTTT. The chain is built from TRBV7-8 and TRBJ1-1; no definite D call. Germline-derived CDR1 and CDR2 are SGHVS and FQNEAQ. Between the trimmed V and J ends, which lost 1 base and 0 bases, there was a span of 9 bases. The CDR3 has 15 residues.

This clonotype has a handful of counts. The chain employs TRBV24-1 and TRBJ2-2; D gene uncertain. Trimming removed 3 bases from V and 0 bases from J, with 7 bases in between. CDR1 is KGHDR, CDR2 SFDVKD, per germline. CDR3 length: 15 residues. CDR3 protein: CATSDQQSNTGELFF. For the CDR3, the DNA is TGTGCCACCAGTGATCAACAGTCGAACACCGGGGAGCTGTTTTTT.

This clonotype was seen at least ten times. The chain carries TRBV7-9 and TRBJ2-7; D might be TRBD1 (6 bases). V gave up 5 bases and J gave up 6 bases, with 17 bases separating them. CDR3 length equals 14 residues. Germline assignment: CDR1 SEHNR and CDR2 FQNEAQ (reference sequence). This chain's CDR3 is CASSHDRPVREQYF. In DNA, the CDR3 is TGTGCCAGCAGCCATGACAGGCCAGTACGCGAGCAGTACTTC.

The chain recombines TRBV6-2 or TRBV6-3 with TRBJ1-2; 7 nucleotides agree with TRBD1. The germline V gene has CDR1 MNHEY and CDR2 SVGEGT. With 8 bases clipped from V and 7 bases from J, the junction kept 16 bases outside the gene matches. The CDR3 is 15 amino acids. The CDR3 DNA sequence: TGTGCCAGCGGTAAATCGGACAGGCCGCCCTCTGGCTACACCTTC. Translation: CASGKSDRPPSGYTF.

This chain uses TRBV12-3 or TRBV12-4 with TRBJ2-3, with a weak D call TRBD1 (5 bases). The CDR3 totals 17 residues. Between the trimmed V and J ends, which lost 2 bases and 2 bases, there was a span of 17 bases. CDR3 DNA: TGTGCCAGCAGTTTAATGGGCAGGGCCGATATCACAGATACGCAGTATTTT. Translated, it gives CASSLMGRADITDTQYF.

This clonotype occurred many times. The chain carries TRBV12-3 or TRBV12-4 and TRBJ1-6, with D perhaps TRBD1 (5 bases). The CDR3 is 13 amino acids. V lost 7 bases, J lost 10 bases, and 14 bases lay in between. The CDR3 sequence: CASKIQDTSPLHF. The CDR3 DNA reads TGTGCCAGCAAGATACAGGACACATCACCCCTCCACTTT.

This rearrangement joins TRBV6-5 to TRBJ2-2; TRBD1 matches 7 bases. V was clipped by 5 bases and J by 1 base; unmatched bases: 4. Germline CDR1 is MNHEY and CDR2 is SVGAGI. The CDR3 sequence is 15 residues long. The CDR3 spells CASSLQGMNTGELFF. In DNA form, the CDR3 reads TGTGCCAGCAGTCTACAGGGGATGAACACCGGGGAGCTGTTTTTT.

The CDR3 sequence is CASSLSGQGAEAFF. The CDR3 DNA sequence: TGTGCCAGCAGCTTAAGCGGACAGGGTGCTGAAGCTTTCTTT. The chain recombines TRBV7-9 with TRBJ1-1; 8 nucleotides line up with TRBD1. The germline CDR1 and CDR2 sequences are SEHNR and FQNEAQ (reference sequence). The CDR3 loop spans 14 amino acids. V gave up 2 bases and J gave up 6 bases; unmatched junction bases: 5.

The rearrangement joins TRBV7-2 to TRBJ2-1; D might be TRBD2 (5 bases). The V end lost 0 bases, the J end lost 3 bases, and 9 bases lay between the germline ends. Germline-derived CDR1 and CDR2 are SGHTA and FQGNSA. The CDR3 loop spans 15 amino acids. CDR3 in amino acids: CASSLAAEYYNEQFF. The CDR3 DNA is TGTGCCAGCAGCTTAGCAGCGGAGTACTACAATGAGCAGTTCTTC.

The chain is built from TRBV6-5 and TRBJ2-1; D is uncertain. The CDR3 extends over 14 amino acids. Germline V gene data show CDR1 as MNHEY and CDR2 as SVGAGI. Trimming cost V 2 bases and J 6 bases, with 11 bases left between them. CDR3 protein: CASSYPGGVNEQFF. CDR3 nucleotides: TGTGCCAGCAGTTACCCGGGCGGAGTCAATGAGCAGTTCTTC.

The CDR3 DNA sequence: TGTGCCAGCAGCGCCACAGGCTCAACTAATGAAAAACTGTTTTTT. Protein product: CASSATGSTNEKLFF. The chain carries TRBV7-9 and TRBJ1-4; weak D call: TRBD1 (5 bases). The CDR3 contains 15 residues. From germline, CDR1 is SEHNR and CDR2 FQNEAQ (reference sequence). The germline V and J ends were trimmed by 5 bases and 0 bases, with 10 bases remaining between them.

The CDR3 DNA reads as TGCGCCAGCAGCCAAATGACTAGTCCCTCTAACAACTACAATGAGCAGTTCTTC. Translating it yields CASSQMTSPSNNYNEQFF. The rearrangement uses TRBV4-1 and TRBJ2-1; a weak D match, TRBD2 (6 bases). Germline-derived CDR1 and CDR2 are MGHRA and YSYEKL. The CDR3 spans 18 residues. V was clipped by 2 bases and J by 3 bases, with 20 bases between them.

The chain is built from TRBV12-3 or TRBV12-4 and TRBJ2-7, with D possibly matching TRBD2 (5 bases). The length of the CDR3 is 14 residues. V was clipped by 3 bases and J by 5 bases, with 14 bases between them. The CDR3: CASSFGSMGDEQYV. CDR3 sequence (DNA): TGTGCCAGCAGTTTTGGGAGCATGGGCGACGAGCAGTACGTC.